This TCR beta chain was profiled in a study of blood T cell dynamics during melanoma immunotherapy. CDR1 is SGHDN, CDR2 FVKESK, per germline. The CDR3 is made up of 12 amino acids. Trimming removed 6 bases at V and 7 bases at J, with 12 bases between. Time point noted: week 3, after first cycle of checkpoint inhibitor. Blood was drawn before treatment and at week 3 after checkpoint blockade. Prior systemic cancer therapy, immunosuppressant use and other active malignancies excluded patients. A fixed DNA input of about 0.35 ug was used per bulk PBMC sample. Only in-frame clones appear in the TCRdb table, and some are missing; sequencing was by immunoSEQ multiplex PCR. The sample has more than 9,000 clones, more than 75% seen once.

The chain has TRBV14 and TRBJ2-5; a weak D match, TRBD1 (7 bases). The receptor's source is a human donor with melanoma. The material sequenced was blood, taken from a patient treated with checkpoint blockade. CDR3 protein: CASSQGGPTQYF. CDR3 bases: TGTGCCAGCAGTCAGGGGGGACCGACCCAGTACTTC.